This T cell receptor beta chain originates from a study of CD8 T cells in Susac syndrome. With random hexamers, reverse transcription was performed on roughly 0.5 to 1 ug of RNA. It was immunoSEQ multiplex PCR that amplified TCR beta CDR3 across 54 Vbeta and 13 Jbeta. TCRdb processed the immunoSEQ multiplex PCR reads anew with MiXCR; each CDR3 protein has one entry. The table shows more than 75,000 distinct CDR3 sequences, with approximately 94% occurring only once. High-throughput TCR beta sequencing covered peripheral CD8+ and CD4+ T cells. This CDR3 comprises 14 residues. In germline, CDR1 is SGHRS, CDR2 YFSETQ. Trimming stripped 5 bases from V and 4 bases from J, with 13 bases between.

The sequence derives from a human donor in good health. The chain couples TRBV5-1 to TRBJ2-1, with TRBD1 as a possible D gene (6 bases). Sequenced sample: CD8+ T cells from PBMCs. DNA for the CDR3: TGCGCCAGCAGGTCGAGGACAGAGTACAATGAGCAGTTCTTC. Protein sequence: CASRSRTEYNEQFF.